The clone carrying this T cell receptor beta chain was detected only a few times. Its antigen remains unidentified. This CDR3 is built from 15 residues. CDR1 is MGHRA and CDR2 is YSYEKL in the germline V gene. The source of the sample is a study of cytomegalovirus exposure and HLA in healthy donors. The study's findings and limits: What a later analysis showed was that several of the most significant clusters appeared linked to common viral pathogens. By a later analysis, the bulk of CMV-associated TCR beta chains appeared HLA-restricted. Presence/absence analyses assumed roughly uniform sequencing depth across donors, which may not hold.

Primers included in the PCR were 60 Vbeta and 13 Jbeta primers. The repertoire was sequenced with immunoSEQ multiplex PCR; TCRdb's copy has only in-frame clones and lacks some. The sample carries approximately 200,000 clones, roughly four fifths recorded once. The sequencing input was PBMCs. This receptor was obtained from a woman in her thirties in good health and CMV-seropositive. The gene calls are TRBV4-1 and TRBJ2-2; 10 bases are shared with TRBD1. CDR3: CGSGTGVANTGELFF. The CDR3 coding sequence is TGCGGGTCCGGGACAGGGGTGGCGAACACCGGGGAGCTGTTTTTT.